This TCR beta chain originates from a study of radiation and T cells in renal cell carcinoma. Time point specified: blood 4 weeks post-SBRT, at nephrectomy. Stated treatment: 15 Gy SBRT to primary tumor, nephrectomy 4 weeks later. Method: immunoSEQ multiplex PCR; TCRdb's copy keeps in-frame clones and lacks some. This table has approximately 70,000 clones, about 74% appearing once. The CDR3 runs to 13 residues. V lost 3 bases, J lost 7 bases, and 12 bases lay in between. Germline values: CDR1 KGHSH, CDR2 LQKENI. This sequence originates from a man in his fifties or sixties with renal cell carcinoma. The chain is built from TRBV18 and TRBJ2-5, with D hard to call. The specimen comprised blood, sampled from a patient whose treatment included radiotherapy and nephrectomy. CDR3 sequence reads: CASSPTTERTQYF. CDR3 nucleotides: TGTGCCAGCTCACCCACGACCGAGAGGACCCAGTACTTC.